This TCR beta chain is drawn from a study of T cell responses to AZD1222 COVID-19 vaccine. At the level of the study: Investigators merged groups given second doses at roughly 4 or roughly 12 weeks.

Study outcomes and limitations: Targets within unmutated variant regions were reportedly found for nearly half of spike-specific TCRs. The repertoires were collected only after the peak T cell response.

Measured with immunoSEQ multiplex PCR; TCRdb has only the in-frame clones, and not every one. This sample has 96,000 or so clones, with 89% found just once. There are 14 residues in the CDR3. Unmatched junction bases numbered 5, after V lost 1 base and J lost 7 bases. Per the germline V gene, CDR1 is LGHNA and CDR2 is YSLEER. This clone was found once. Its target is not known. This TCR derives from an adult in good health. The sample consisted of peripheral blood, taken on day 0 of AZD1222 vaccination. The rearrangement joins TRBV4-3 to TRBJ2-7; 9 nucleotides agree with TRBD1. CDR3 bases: TGCGCCAGCAGCCAAGGGACAGGGGCTAGGGAGCAGTACTTC. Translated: CASSQGTGAREQYF.